This is a list of T cell receptor beta chains from one sample in a study of T cells expressing NK-cell markers. TCRdb reprocessed the 5' RACE reads, keeping one entry per CDR3 protein, no DNA. The listing contains about 260,000 distinct CDR3 sequences. The sequencing sample was made of blood T cells: a sorted CD56 or NKG2C T cell subset, CD4+ or CD8+ T cells, or bulk PBMC T cells (not recorded which). Receptors originate from a woman between 18 and 75 years old in good health. CDR3s include the opening cysteine and the closing phenylalanine or tryptophan. The order of the fields is J gene, V gene, CDR3 protein.

TRBJ1-5 | TRBV27 | CASSLETGQPQHF
TRBJ1-5 | TRBV25-1 | CASSEYRQRDRRNQPQHF
TRBJ2-7 | TRBV27 | CASSLGVVAGSYEQYF
TRBJ1-6 | TRBV6-1 | CASSSGVLSYNSPLHF
TRBJ2-3 | TRBV7-9 | CASSFDANTQYF
TRBJ2-5 | TRBV18 | CASSPELRETQYF
TRBJ1-1 | TRBV10-3 | CAISGQNTEAFF
TRBJ1-1 | TRBV7-9 | CASSYGGGLGTEAFF
TRBJ1-2 | TRBV5-1 | CASSLDREAGYTF
TRBJ2-3 | TRBV3-1 | CASSGGKGRNLRATSTDTQYF
TRBJ1-5 | TRBV20-1 | CSAVSGLGNQPQHF
TRBJ2-7 | TRBV28 | CASSLVDRASYEQYF
TRBJ1-3 | TRBV6-5 | CASSYSNTGNTIYF
TRBJ2-1 | TRBV30 | CAWSVTHGAGVDLQFF
TRBJ2-5 | TRBV19 | CASSPFAGVQETQYF